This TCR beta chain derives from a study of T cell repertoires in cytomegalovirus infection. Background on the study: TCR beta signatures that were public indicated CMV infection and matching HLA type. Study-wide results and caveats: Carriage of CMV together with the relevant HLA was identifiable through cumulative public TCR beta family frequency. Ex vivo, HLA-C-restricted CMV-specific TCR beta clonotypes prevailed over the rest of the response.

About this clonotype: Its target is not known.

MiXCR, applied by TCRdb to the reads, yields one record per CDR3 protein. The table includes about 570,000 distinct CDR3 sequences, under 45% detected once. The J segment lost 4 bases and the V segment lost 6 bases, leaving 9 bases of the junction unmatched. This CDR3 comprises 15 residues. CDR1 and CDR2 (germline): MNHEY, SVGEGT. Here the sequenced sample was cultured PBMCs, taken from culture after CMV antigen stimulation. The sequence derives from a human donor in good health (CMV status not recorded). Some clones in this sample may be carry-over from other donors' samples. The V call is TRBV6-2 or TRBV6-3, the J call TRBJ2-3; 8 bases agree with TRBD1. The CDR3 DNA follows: TGTGCCAGCAGCGCCTGGACAGGGACCCCAGATACGCAGTATTTT. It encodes CASSAWTGTPDTQYF.